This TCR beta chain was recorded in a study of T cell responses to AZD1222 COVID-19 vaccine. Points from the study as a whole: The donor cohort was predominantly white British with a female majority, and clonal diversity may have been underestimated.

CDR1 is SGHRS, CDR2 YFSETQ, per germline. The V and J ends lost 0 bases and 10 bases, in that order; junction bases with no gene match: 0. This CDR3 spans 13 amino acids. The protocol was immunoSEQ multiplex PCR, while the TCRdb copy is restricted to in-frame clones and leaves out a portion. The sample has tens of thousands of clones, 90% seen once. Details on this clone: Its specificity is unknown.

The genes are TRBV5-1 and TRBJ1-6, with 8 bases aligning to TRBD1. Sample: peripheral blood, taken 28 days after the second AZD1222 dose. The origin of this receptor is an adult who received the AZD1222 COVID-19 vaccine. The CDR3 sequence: CASSLAGGSPLHF. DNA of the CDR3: TGCGCCAGCAGCTTGGCAGGGGGCTCACCCCTCCACTTT.